This T cell receptor (beta chain) is from a study of T cells in Graves' hyperthyroidism and ophthalmopathy (dated by TCRdb to the late 2010s). About the full investigation: Peripheral blood samples were taken at initial diagnosis, before any treatment was given. A discovery cohort of approximately 100 patients, roughly 43 with Graves' ophthalmopathy and about 58 with stable Graves' hyperthyroidism, was used to find distinguishing TCR V-J signatures. Prospective prediction of ophthalmopathy was tested in an independent validation cohort of approximately 18 hyperthyroidism patients and 15 to 17 patients who later progressed to ophthalmopathy. For training and testing, the 80 to 100 patients in the discovery cohort were randomly divided in a 7:3 ratio. The study also compared thyroid tissue and blood T-cell repertoires from several Graves' hyperthyroidism patients. Following sampling, methimazole starting at 30 mg daily was given to hyperthyroidism patients, and high-dose intravenous methylprednisolone was given to ophthalmopathy patients. TCR Vbeta CDR3 sequencing of around 130 peripheral blood samples (more than 40 ophthalmopathy, over 70 hyperthyroidism and around 17 progressor patients) is reported in the paper.

Stable Graves' hyperthyroidism was defined as no progression to ophthalmopathy during 18 months of follow-up. The hyperthyroidism patients were between 18 and 65 years old and newly diagnosed, with a disease duration of less than 2 months. Patients with uncontrolled infections, other autoimmune diseases, pregnancy or lactation were excluded. Diagnoses were established on the basis of clinical symptoms, serum thyroxine and TRAb, thyroid ultrasound, and orbital computed tomography. Ficoll-Paque density gradient centrifugation was used to isolate PBMCs from about 9 ml of fresh peripheral blood. Total RNA was extracted with Trizol reagent, and quality was checked on an Agilent 2100 Bioanalyzer. Summary of the overall study and its limitations: In validation, the model predicted progression to ophthalmopathy a median of about 5.9 months before onset, with approximately 71% sensitivity and nearly 75% specificity. No statistical method was used to fix the sample size in advance, and group allocation was not hidden from the investigators. Ophthalmopathy was separated from stable hyperthyroidism by a 13 V-J signature model, with around 90% sensitivity and 81% to 83% specificity obtained in cross-validation and 80%/75% obtained in testing. Most expanded thyroid clonotypes (frequency above 0.001) were also detected in blood, a finding suggesting that blood repertoires may reflect thyroid immune responses.

This clonotype was recorded a few times. Which antigen it targets is not known. No much larger clone exists at a distance of one base, and base qualities are not known. The CDR3 has 10 amino acids, counting the end cysteine and phenylalanine. Only the CDR3 part of the read is kept: 30 bases, read in frame from the first base. CDR1 SGHVS and CDR2 FQNEAQ were looked up in the germline V gene. V lost 10 bases and J lost 13 bases; the stretch between them is 16 bases long. TCR beta CDR3 regions were amplified from RNA transcripts. A first-round RT-PCR of the TCR CDR3 used the HTBI primer set with the Qiagen OneStep RT-PCR kit. The libraries were constructed in a second round of multiplex PCR and then size-selected and purified. The libraries were sequenced on an Illumina HiSeq2000 using paired-end 100 bp reads. The paper's processing steps were these. Raw data were processed with SOAPnuke, discarding reads with adapters, uncalled bases, mean Phred below 15, or no exact constant-primer or identifier match. High-quality paired reads were merged using COPE v1.2.5, and each unique nucleotide sequence was defined as a clonotype. MiTCR v1.1 was used to align clonotypes to the IMGT TRBV, TRBD and TRBJ reference segments. Only V-J combinations with frequency above 0.0001, covering roughly 99% of repertoires, were analysed. The TCS score was defined as F50 (clonal expansion) divided by E x V (chaos), with BLOSUM62-based TCRdist calculated between CDR3 peptides within each V-J. Welch's t-statistics and random forest reduced 514 V-J features to 10 to 15, which were used in a naive Bayes classifier (R e1071). TCRdb reprocessed the public reads (quality trimming at Q25 with fastp, clone calling with MiXCR) and kept in-frame beta chains. Each record represents a unique CDR3 protein, reported with the most common genes and DNA among its rows. The V and J calls shown here were made by TCRdb, not taken from the authors' results. The sample data list roughly 420,000 distinct CDR3 sequences, and 15% to 17% of these were observed just once. The ten largest account for 14% of the sample.

The TCR sequence derives from a woman aged 18-35 years with Graves' hyperthyroidism. Recombination connected TRBV7-8 to TRBJ2-5; the D segment cannot be called with confidence. Sequencing was performed on blood. The nucleotide sequence reads TGTGCCACCACCCTTACCGCATCGTACTTC. This encodes CATTLTASYF.